One sample yielded the 29 T cell receptor beta chains listed below, sequenced in a study of T-cell reconstitution after alpha-beta-depleted transplantation in children. Preparation of the TCRbeta library was carried out with unique molecular identifiers. From the PCR reads, TCRdb called clonotypes with MiXCR, one entry per CDR3 protein. Of roughly 100,000 distinct CDR3 sequences listed, 6% to 9% were seen once; the top ten hold roughly 15%. The input for sequencing was PBMCs, taken before TCRalphabeta/CD19-depleted stem cell transplant. The receptor source for this set is a boy aged 2-9 years with acute lymphoblastic leukemia, due to receive a stem cell transplant.

Many counts were recorded for this clonotype. This chain links TRBV7-2 with TRBJ2-7, with 9 bases matching TRBD2. Germline-derived CDR1 and CDR2 are SGHTA and FQGNSA. The length of the CDR3 is 16 residues. Trimming cost V 5 bases and J 4 bases; bases outside gene matches: 12. The CDR3 DNA is TGTGCCAGCAGCCTAAGTAGGGCTAGCGGGATATACGAGCAGTACTTC. Translation gives CASSLSRASGIYEQYF.

This chain connects TRBV6-1 to TRBJ2-2, with 7 nucleotides matching TRBD2. Germline CDR1 is MNHNS and CDR2 is SASEGT. The CDR3 is 16 amino acids. V gave up 2 bases and J gave up 1 base; unmatched junction bases: 4. CDR3 coding DNA: TGTGCCAGCAGTGAATATGGCGGGGGGAACACCGGGGAGCTGTTTTTT. Translated: CASSEYGGGNTGELFF.

The rearrangement joins TRBV12-3 or TRBV12-4 to TRBJ2-6; no clear D. V shed 3 bases and J shed 0 bases, with 12 bases lying between them. CDR3 size: 17 residues. CDR3 in amino acids: CASSFEIFVSGANVLTF. CDR3 DNA: TGTGCCAGCAGTTTTGAAATCTTCGTCTCTGGGGCCAACGTCCTGACTTTC.

The chain employs TRBV2 and TRBJ1-4, with D tentatively TRBD1 (5 bases). The germline V and J ends were trimmed by 1 base and 7 bases, with 13 bases remaining between them. CDR1 is SNHLY, CDR2 FYNNEI, per germline. The CDR3 length is 15 residues. The DNA of the CDR3 is TGTGCCAGCAGTGAAGTCGGCGCCGGGGGTGAAAAACTGTTTTTT. Translated, it gives CASSEVGAGGEKLFF.

This clonotype has just a few counts. V gene TRBV7-6 combines with J gene TRBJ2-7, with a weak D call TRBD1 (5 bases). Trimming removed 0 bases from V and 2 bases from J, with 11 bases in between. The CDR3 has 15 residues. Germline loops: CDR1 SGHVS, CDR2 FNYEAQ. CDR3 DNA sequence: TGTGCCAGCAGCTTAGCGGACAACTCCGCCTACGAGCAGTACTTC. It translates to CASSLADNSAYEQYF.

This clonotype was seen ten or more times. The chain couples TRBV12-3 or TRBV12-4 to TRBJ2-2; D possibly matches TRBD1 or TRBD2 (7 bases each). The CDR3 loop spans 14 amino acids. V was cut by 6 bases and J by 7 bases, with 15 bases left in between. CDR3 loop: CASSPQGGVGELFF. Here the CDR3 DNA reads TGTGCCAGCAGCCCTCAGGGGGGGGTCGGGGAGCTGTTTTTT.

The chain links TRBV12-3 or TRBV12-4 to TRBJ1-2, with 7 bases that match TRBD1. J lost 5 bases, V lost 6 bases, and 9 bases had no gene match. CDR3 length: 14 amino acids. The CDR3 DNA follows: TGTGCCAGCAGCGACGGGACAGCCTCTTATGGCTACACCTTC. As protein: CASSDGTASYGYTF.

J is TRBJ1-2 and V is TRBV15; maybe TRBD1 (5 bases). CDR1 is LNHNV and CDR2 is YYDKDF in the germline V gene (reference sequence). This CDR3 contains 16 residues. Trimming shortened V by 4 bases and J by 5 bases, and 20 bases separated the two germline ends. The CDR3 region has the DNA TGTGCCACCAGCACTCAGGGTTTGGCTCCCAAGTATGGCTACACCTTC. This gives the protein CATSTQGLAPKYGYTF.

This clonotype has at least ten counts. The chain carries TRBV6-4 and TRBJ2-2; no firm D call. Trimming removed 2 bases from V and 7 bases from J, with 8 bases in between. The germline CDR1 and CDR2 sequences are MRHNA and SNTAGT. The CDR3 is 13 amino acids. This CDR3 is CASSDDEDGELFF. CDR3 DNA sequence: TGTGCCAGCAGTGACGATGAGGACGGGGAGCTGTTTTTT.

The chain couples TRBV27 to TRBJ2-7; D might be TRBD1 or TRBD2, each matching 5 bases. The germline gives CDR1 MNHEY, CDR2 SMNVEV (reference sequence). Trimming shortened V by 0 bases and J by 0 bases, and 9 bases separated the two germline ends. The CDR3 length is 15 residues. The CDR3 sequence: CASSLSPGSSYEQYF. The CDR3 nucleotides are TGTGCCAGCAGTTTATCGCCAGGGAGCTCCTACGAGCAGTACTTC.

The chain couples TRBV5-1 to TRBJ2-1; TRBD1 agrees at 7 bases. The CDR3 loop spans 16 amino acids. Germline V lookup: CDR1 SGHRS, CDR2 YFSETQ. With 4 bases clipped from V and 0 bases from J, the junction kept 7 bases outside the gene matches. CDR3: CASSERQGISYNEQFF. CDR3 DNA sequence: TGCGCCAGCAGCGAGCGACAGGGTATCTCCTACAATGAGCAGTTCTTC.

This clonotype has ten or more counts. The V call is TRBV4-2, the J call TRBJ2-2; D remains ambiguous. CDR1 is LGHNA, CDR2 YNFKEQ, per germline. This CDR3 region has 15 residues. Trimming shortened V by 0 bases and J by 1 base, and 6 bases separated the two germline ends. As DNA, the CDR3 is TGTGCCAGCAGCCAAGACAGGAAGAACACCGGGGAGCTGTTTTTT. This gives the protein CASSQDRKNTGELFF.

This clonotype was counted ten times or more. This sequence joins TRBV20-1 and TRBJ2-7; 7 positions match TRBD2. In germline, CDR1 is DFQATT, CDR2 SNEGSKA (reference sequence). V shed 1 base and J 3 bases; nucleotides not matched to a gene: 9. This CDR3 is 15 amino acids long. The CDR3 DNA sequence: TGCAGTGCTAGAGTCCCAAGCGGGGACTTCTACGAGCAGTACTTC. Encoded protein: CSARVPSGDFYEQYF.

This clonotype showed up many times. The chain has TRBV9 and TRBJ2-2, with D tentatively TRBD1 (5 bases). Trimming shortened V by 1 base and J by 0 bases, and 13 bases separated the two germline ends. Germline CDR1 is SGDLS and CDR2 is YYNGEE. This CDR3 spans 17 amino acids. The CDR3 nucleotides read TGTGCCAGCAGCGTATACACAGGCCCTGCGAACACCGGGGAGCTGTTTTTT. It is translated as CASSVYTGPANTGELFF.

This clonotype has just a few counts. The chain combines TRBV3-1 with TRBJ2-1; 7 positions agree with TRBD2. The CDR3 is 17 residues long. Germline assignment: CDR1 LGHDT and CDR2 YNNKEL (reference sequence). Germline trimming cut 3 bases from V and 0 bases from J; bases unmatched to any gene: 8. Here the CDR3 reads CASSQLAGGGSYNEQFF. The CDR3 DNA reads TGTGCCAGCAGCCAGCTAGCTGGGGGGGGCTCCTACAATGAGCAGTTCTTC.

This clonotype was counted between two and nine times. The chain recombines TRBV5-1 with TRBJ1-2; 8 positions agree with TRBD1. The CDR3 has 14 amino acids. J gave up 8 bases and V 1 base, and 7 bases lay outside the gene matches. In germline, CDR1 is SGHRS, CDR2 YFSETQ. In nucleotides, the CDR3 is TGCGCCAGCAGCTTGTTGGACAGGGCGGAGGGCTACACCTTC. This codes for CASSLLDRAEGYTF.

V is TRBV7-4 and J is TRBJ2-1; D gene ambiguous. Germline V CDR1 and CDR2: SGHVT, SQSDAQ. V lost 0 bases and J 7 bases, leaving 13 bases between the germline ends. The CDR3 sequence is 15 residues long. CDR3 loop: CASSLAAWTPNEQFF. Written as DNA, the CDR3 is TGTGCCAGCAGCTTAGCCGCGTGGACGCCGAATGAGCAGTTCTTC.

A word on this clonotype: The conserved phenylalanine or tryptophan is not found at the CDR3 terminus, so this likely reflects a read error. CDR3 nucleotides: TGTGCCAGCAGCCCGCGGGGCAGGACCTTCTATGGCTACACCTCC. Encoded protein: CASSPRGRTFYGYTS. The gene calls are TRBV7-9 and TRBJ1-2, with D tentatively TRBD1 (5 bases). Germline V gene lookup returns CDR1 SEHNR and CDR2 FQNEAQ (reference sequence). The CDR3 spans 15 residues. Between the trimmed V and J ends, which lost 5 bases and 4 bases, there was a span of 17 bases.

This clonotype was counted ten times or more. The chain links TRBV11-2 to TRBJ2-3; 11 bases are shared with TRBD1. The CDR3 spans 14 residues. From germline, CDR1 is SGHAT and CDR2 FQNNGV. The V gene end was trimmed by 5 bases and the J gene end by 5 bases; junction bases not matched to a gene: 3. The DNA for the CDR3 is TGTGCCAGCAGCCCGGGACAGGGGGGAGATACGCAGTATTTT. Protein product: CASSPGQGGDTQYF.

This clonotype showed up many times. The chain couples TRBV11-3 to TRBJ2-1; D may match TRBD1 or TRBD2 (6 bases each). V was cut by 4 bases and J by 0 bases, with 13 bases left in between. CDR1 is SGHNT, CDR2 YENEEA, per germline. The CDR3 is 16 residues long. CDR3 coding DNA: TGTGCCAGCAGCTCCTACCCGGGGGCCTCCTACAATGAGCAGTTCTTC. Protein: CASSSYPGASYNEQFF.

The gene calls are TRBV4-3 and TRBJ2-5; 7 bases are shared with TRBD2. The length of the CDR3 is 16 residues. The germline CDR1 and CDR2 sequences are LGHNA and YSLEER. V shed 0 bases, J shed 4 bases, and the junction held 8 bases outside the gene matches. The CDR3 region is CASSQEREGGRETQYF. The CDR3 DNA reads TGCGCCAGCAGCCAAGAGAGGGAGGGAGGAAGAGAGACCCAGTACTTC.

This clonotype appeared many times. The V and J genes are TRBV20-1 and TRBJ2-3; D not resolved. Trimming left V 2 bases short and J 0 bases short, with 6 bases between. From germline, CDR1 is DFQATT and CDR2 SNEGSKA (reference sequence). The CDR3 has 13 residues. CDR3 protein: CSARLYSTDTQYF. The CDR3 DNA is TGCAGTGCTAGACTATACAGCACAGATACGCAGTATTTT.

This clonotype was detected only a few times. The chain joins TRBV6-1 to TRBJ1-4, with TRBD1 identical over 8 bases. The V segment lost 6 bases and the J segment 6 bases; nucleotides outside the gene matches: 18. The CDR3 totals 18 residues. The germline CDR1 and CDR2 sequences are MNHNS and SASEGT. The CDR3 region has the DNA TGTGCCAGCAGAATTGACAGGGGCAACCTTCGGCTGGATGAAAAACTGTTTTTT. Protein product: CASRIDRGNLRLDEKLFF.

There are many counts of this clonotype. The DNA of the CDR3 is TGTGCCAGCAGTGGAGGACCGCCGCCTTACAATGAGCAGTTCTTC. It yields the protein CASSGGPPPYNEQFF. The rearrangement joins TRBV2 to TRBJ2-1, with D unclear. Trimming took 4 bases from V and 4 from J, leaving 14 bases between them. CDR1 SNHLY and CDR2 FYNNEI come from the germline V gene. There are 15 residues in the CDR3. The variable domain in full, completed from reference TRBV2 and TRBJ2-1, reads EPEVTQTPSHQVTQMGQEVILRCVPISNHLYFYWYRQILGQKVEFLVSFYNNEISEKSEIFDDQFSVERPDGSNFTLKIRSTKLEDSAMYFCASSGGPPPYNEQFFGPGTRLTVL.

In this sample, this clonotype turned up a few times. V gene TRBV21-1 combines with J gene TRBJ1-2; no check of the table's D call, TRBD1, against the DNA was made. TRBV21-1 is a pseudogene locus. This CDR3 contains 15 residues. CDR3 in amino acids: CASSSLSDRAYGYTF. The DNA for the CDR3 is TGTGCCAGCAGCAGCCTCTCGGACAGGGCCTATGGCTACACCTTC.

This clonotype was counted many times. The V gene is TRBV2, the J gene TRBJ2-4; D unclear. The V end was cut by 4 bases, the J end by 1 base, with 5 bases between. Germline CDR1 SNHLY, CDR2 FYNNEI. The CDR3 consists of 13 residues. The chain's CDR3 is CASSVGAKNIQYF. The CDR3 DNA follows: TGTGCCAGCAGTGTGGGGGCCAAAAACATTCAGTACTTC.

This clonotype was seen many times. This chain uses TRBV28 with TRBJ2-1, with 7 bases that match TRBD2. This CDR3 spans 16 amino acids. Germline V gene lookup returns CDR1 MDHEN and CDR2 SYDVKM. V trimming: 5 bases; J trimming: 8 bases; junction bases outside the gene matches: 15. The CDR3 nucleotides are TGTGCCAGCAGTACGAGCGCTAGCGGCCTGTGGGATGAGCAGTTCTTC. It is translated as CASSTSASGLWDEQFF.

In this sample, this clonotype turned up many times. V usage is TRBV7-2 and J usage is TRBJ1-1; TRBD1 matches 7 bases. The CDR3 consists of 13 residues. In germline, CDR1 is SGHTA, CDR2 FQGNSA. V lost 8 bases to trimming and J lost 8 bases; unmatched junction nucleotides: 11. CDR3 protein: CASSQGGTREAFF. The CDR3 coding sequence is TGTGCCAGCTCTCAGGGGGGGACTCGCGAAGCTTTCTTT. The full variable domain, with the rest looked up from reference TRBV7-2 and TRBJ1-1, is GAGVSQSPSNKVTEKGKDVELRCDPISGHTALYWYRQSLGQGLEFLIYFQGNSAPDKSGLPSDRFSAERTGGSVSTLTIQRTQQEDSAVYLCASSQGGTREAFFGQGTRLTVV.

The J gene is TRBJ2-2, the V gene TRBV12-3 or TRBV12-4; D assignment may be TRBD1 or TRBD2 (5 bases each). V lost 6 bases and J lost 4, with 15 bases in between. CDR3 length: 15 residues. Here the CDR3 DNA reads TGTGCCAGCAGCACCCCCAGGGAGAGCACCGGGGAGCTGTTTTTT. Residues: CASSTPRESTGELFF.